The rows below give T cell receptor beta chains drawn from one sample of a study of T cells expressing NK-cell markers. Each CDR3 protein gets one entry in TCRdb, which reprocessed the 5' RACE reads and gives no DNA. The sample data list approximately 550,000 distinct CDR3 sequences. Sequencing was performed on blood T cells: a sorted CD56 or NKG2C T cell subset, CD4+ or CD8+ T cells, or bulk PBMC T cells (not recorded which). The receptors were gathered from a man between 18 and 29 years old in good health. CDR3s include the opening cysteine and the closing phenylalanine or tryptophan. The order of the fields is J gene, V gene, CDR3 protein.

j_gene: TRBJ1-2
v_gene: TRBV20-1
CDR3aa: CSARVPGAGRSNYGYTF

j_gene: TRBJ2-1
v_gene: TRBV3-1
CDR3aa: CASSAGPSISYNEQFF

j_gene: TRBJ2-3
v_gene: TRBV7-2
CDR3aa: CASSRGTGFTDTQYF

j_gene: TRBJ2-3
v_gene: TRBV7-8
CDR3aa: CASSDNSDTQYF

j_gene: TRBJ2-1
v_gene: TRBV11-1
CDR3aa: CASSLVQGLGEPYNEQFF

j_gene: TRBJ2-3
v_gene: TRBV6-5
CDR3aa: CASSYGSSGRVPDTQYF

j_gene: TRBJ2-3
v_gene: TRBV7-9
CDR3aa: CASSLGRAVTDTQYF

j_gene: TRBJ1-5
v_gene: TRBV7-2
CDR3aa: CASSLSGLSNQPQHF

j_gene: TRBJ1-4
v_gene: TRBV5-1
CDR3aa: CASSSGHNEKLFF

j_gene: TRBJ2-1
v_gene: TRBV20-1
CDR3aa: CSASRTVNEQFF

j_gene: TRBJ2-1
v_gene: TRBV4-3
CDR3aa: CASSRQVYNEQFF

j_gene: TRBJ2-5
v_gene: TRBV2
CDR3aa: CASLSQGAGETQYF

j_gene: TRBJ2-3
v_gene: TRBV15
CDR3aa: CATRTYFGSATQYF

j_gene: TRBJ2-7
v_gene: TRBV28
CDR3aa: CASSLPLGGRNEQYF

j_gene: TRBJ2-2
v_gene: TRBV2
CDR3aa: CASSRQGPRGSGNTGELFF